This T cell receptor (beta chain) was profiled in a study of blood T cell repertoires in COVID-19. Study details: PBMCs, B-cell-depleted T cells, or T cells were the source of the cDNA or gDNA that made up the material.

CDR3 length: 17 amino acids. V was cut by 5 bases and J by 0 bases, with 16 bases left in between. Germline V gene lookup returns CDR1 SEHNR and CDR2 FQNEAQ (reference sequence). In the original workflow: Reference gene primers were amplified, and this amplification served to estimate nucleated cell counts. Repertoires were generated with immunoSEQ multiplex PCR, while TCRdb's copy carries only in-frame clones and drops some. For V, J and clone size, that table is used; D and trimming come from the DNA. This sample yields 250,000 to 400,000 clones, of which about nine tenths are seen a single time; over 4% belongs to the top ten.

The sequencing input was PBMCs or T cells enriched from blood (not recorded which). This TCR derives from a man aged 55 to 70 who had recovered from COVID-19. This chain uses TRBV7-9 with TRBJ2-2; a possible D gene is TRBD1 (5 bases). CDR3 loop: CASSGSPETANTGELFF. CDR3 nucleotide sequence: TGTGCCAGCAGCGGAAGCCCGGAGACAGCGAACACCGGGGAGCTGTTTTTT.